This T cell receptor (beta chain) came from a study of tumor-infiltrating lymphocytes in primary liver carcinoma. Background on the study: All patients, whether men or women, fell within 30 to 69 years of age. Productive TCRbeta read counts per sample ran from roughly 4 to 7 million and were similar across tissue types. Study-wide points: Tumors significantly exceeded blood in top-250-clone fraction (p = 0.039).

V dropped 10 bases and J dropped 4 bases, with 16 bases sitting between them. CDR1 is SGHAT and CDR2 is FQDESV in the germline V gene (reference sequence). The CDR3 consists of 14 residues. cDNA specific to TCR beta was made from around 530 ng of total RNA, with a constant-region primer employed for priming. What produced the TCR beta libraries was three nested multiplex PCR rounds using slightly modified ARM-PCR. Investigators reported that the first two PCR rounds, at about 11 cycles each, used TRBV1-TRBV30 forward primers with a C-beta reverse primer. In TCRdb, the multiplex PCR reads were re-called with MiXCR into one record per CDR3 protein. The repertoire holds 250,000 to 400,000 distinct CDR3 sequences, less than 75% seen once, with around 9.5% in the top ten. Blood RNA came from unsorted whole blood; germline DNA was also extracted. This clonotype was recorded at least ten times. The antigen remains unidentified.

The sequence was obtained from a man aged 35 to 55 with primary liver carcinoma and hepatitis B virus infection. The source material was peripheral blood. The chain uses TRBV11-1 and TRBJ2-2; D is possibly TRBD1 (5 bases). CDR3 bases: TGTGCCACCAGTTTGGGGCGGACCACCGGGGAGCTGTTTTTT. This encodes CATSLGRTTGELFF.